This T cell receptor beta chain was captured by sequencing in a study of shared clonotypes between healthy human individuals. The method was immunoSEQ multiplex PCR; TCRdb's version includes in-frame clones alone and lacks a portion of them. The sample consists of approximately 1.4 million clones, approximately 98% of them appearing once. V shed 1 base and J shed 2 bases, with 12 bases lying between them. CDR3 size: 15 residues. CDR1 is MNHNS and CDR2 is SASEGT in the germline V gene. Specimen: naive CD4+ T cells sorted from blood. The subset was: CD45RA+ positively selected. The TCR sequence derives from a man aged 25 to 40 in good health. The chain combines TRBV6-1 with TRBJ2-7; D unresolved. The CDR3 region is CASSEGSRWAYEQYF. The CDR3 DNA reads TGTGCCAGCAGTGAAGGGTCGAGGTGGGCCTACGAGCAGTACTTC.